The 4 T cell receptor beta chains below come from one sample, sequenced in a study of T cells expressing NK-cell markers. TCRdb re-called the 5' RACE reads, yielding one record per CDR3 amino acid sequence without DNA. The sample includes 300,000 to 450,000 distinct CDR3 sequences. The specimen sequenced was blood T cells: a sorted CD56 or NKG2C T cell subset, CD4+ or CD8+ T cells, or bulk PBMC T cells (not recorded which). These receptors came from a man aged 18-70 years in good health.

The chain has TRBV10-3 and TRBJ2-7; absent DNA, TCRdb's TRBD2 call cannot be checked. The CDR3 contains 14 residues. The germline CDR1 and CDR2 sequences are ENHRY and SYGVKD. CDR3 amino acids: CAISVGRSPYEQYF.

The chain combines TRBV18 with TRBJ2-5. Germline V CDR1 and CDR2: KGHSH, LQKENI. This CDR3 contains 15 residues. The CDR3 reads CASKPTETGKETQYF. Based on the CDR3 plus reference TRBV18 and TRBJ2-5, the full variable domain is NAGVMQNPRHLVRRRGQEARLRCSPMKGHSHVYWYRQLPEEGLKFMVYLQKENIIDESGMPKERFSAEFPKEGPSILRIQQVVRGDSAAYFCASKPTETGKETQYFGPGTRLLVL.

The chain has TRBV5-1 and TRBJ1-1; TCRdb outputs TRBD1, but without DNA this stays unchecked. From germline, CDR1 is SGHRS and CDR2 YFSETQ. This CDR3 is 15 amino acids long. The CDR3 loop is CASSPRFGQVSEAFF.

Here the CDR3 reads CSASLDNYGYTF. The chain employs TRBV20-1 and TRBJ1-2. CDR3 size: 12 residues. Looked up from germline, CDR1 is DFQATT and CDR2 is SNEGSKA (reference sequence).